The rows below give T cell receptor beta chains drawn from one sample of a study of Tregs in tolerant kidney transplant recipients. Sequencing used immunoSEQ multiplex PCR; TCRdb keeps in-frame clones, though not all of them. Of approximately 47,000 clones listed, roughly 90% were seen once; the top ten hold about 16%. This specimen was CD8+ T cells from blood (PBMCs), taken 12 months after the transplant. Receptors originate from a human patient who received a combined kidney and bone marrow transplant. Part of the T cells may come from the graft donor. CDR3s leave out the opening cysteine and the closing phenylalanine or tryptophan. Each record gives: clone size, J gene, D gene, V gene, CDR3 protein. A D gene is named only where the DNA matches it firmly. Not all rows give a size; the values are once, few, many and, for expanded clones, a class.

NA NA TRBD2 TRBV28 ASTIGTSGTSYEQY
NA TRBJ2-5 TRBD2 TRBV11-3 ASSLTSGAIQETQY
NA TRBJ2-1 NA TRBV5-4 AIPSGNEQF
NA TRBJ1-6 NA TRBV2 ASSQSRGRGRDLYNSPLH
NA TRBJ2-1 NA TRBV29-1 SVDLETSSNEQF
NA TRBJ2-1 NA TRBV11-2 ASSLSGSSYNEQF
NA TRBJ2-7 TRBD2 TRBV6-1 ASKVLVAGDEQY
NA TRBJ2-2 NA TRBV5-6 ASSLIQLTGELF
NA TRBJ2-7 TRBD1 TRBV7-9 ASIPGTESYEQY
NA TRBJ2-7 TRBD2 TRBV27 ASSYSGSYEQY
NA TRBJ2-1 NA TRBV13 ASSTRLTSSYNEQF
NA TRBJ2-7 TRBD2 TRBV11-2 ASSWGGSDEQY
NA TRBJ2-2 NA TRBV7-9 ASSDQGTHTGELF
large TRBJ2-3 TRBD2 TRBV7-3 ASGRLAGADTQY
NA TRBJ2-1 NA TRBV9 ASSVAPLAVSPAHEQF
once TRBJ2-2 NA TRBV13 ASSLGEGRTGELF
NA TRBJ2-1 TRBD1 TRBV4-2 ASSSRDRGIF
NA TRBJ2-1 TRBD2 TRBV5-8 ANTGLVKANEQF
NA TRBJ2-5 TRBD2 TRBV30 AWTKTSAQETQY
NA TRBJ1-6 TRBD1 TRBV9 ASSAKTGGNSPLH
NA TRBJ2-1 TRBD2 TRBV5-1 ASSPPGLAGDNEQF
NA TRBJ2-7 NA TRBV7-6 ASSLGFSDEREQY
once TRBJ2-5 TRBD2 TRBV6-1 ASRGASGRSETQY
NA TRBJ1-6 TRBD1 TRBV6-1 ASRLDRLRSPLH
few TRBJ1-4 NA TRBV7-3 ASSLVVADYGEKLF
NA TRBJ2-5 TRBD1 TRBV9 ASSVGGTEETQY
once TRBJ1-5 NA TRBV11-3 ASSPVTDYSNQPQH
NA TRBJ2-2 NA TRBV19 ASQERDTGELF
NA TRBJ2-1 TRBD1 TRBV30 ACRTGGFSEF
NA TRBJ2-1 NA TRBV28 ASSPKRTPNEQF
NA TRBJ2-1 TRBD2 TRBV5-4 ASSLSRGGASEQF
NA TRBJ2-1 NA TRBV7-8 ASSFLTGAHEQF
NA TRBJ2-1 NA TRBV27 ASSSYSSYNEQF
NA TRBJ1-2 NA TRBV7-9 ASSVGWQTGYT
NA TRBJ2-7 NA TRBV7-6 ASSLWAGGNYEQY
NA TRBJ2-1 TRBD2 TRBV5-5 ASIIAGVGEQF
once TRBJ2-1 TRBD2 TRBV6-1 ASRDTSGSGQF
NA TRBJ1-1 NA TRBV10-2 ASSDRGGERTEAF
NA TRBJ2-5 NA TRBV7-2 ASSLDIQETQY
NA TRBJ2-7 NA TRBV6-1 ASGLTRKYEQY
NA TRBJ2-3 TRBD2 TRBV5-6 ASSWGLAGGTDTQY
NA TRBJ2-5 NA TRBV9 ASSVGGGETQY